This T cell receptor beta chain was retrieved from a study of tissue T cells after allogeneic stem cell transplantation. For the study at large: Patients with graft-versus-host disease had grafts: several unmodified, three CD34-selected and T-cell-depleted. Study-level points and caveats: Only a limited share of tissue TCRs appeared in blood or spleen.

Some clones are missing from TCRdb's copy, which holds only in-frame ones; the method was immunoSEQ multiplex PCR. This table has fewer than 30,000 clones, about 85% appearing once. A remark on this clone: Its cognate antigen is unknown.

There are 18 residues in the CDR3. Germline V gives CDR1 LNHDA, CDR2 SQIVND (reference sequence). Germline trimming cut 1 base from V and 9 bases from J; bases unmatched to any gene: 13. The rearrangement uses TRBV19 and TRBJ2-1; 12 nucleotides agree with TRBD2. The sequences come from blood, collected before transplantation. The receptor was isolated from a woman aged 18-55 years who later had graft-versus-host disease after an allogeneic stem cell transplant. CDR3 sequence: CASSIVGLASGRGSEQFF. The DNA of the CDR3 is TGTGCCAGTAGTATAGTAGGGCTGGCTAGCGGGAGGGGGAGTGAGCAGTTCTTC.